This TCR beta chain was recorded in a study of post-analysis software for immune sequencing data. Study-wide background: Progressive-relapsing, secondary progressive and relapsing-remitting multiple sclerosis were among the disease courses included.

Unique molecular identifiers were carried by the TCR beta cDNA libraries. Around 500,000 cDNA molecules were obtained per 1 to 10 million input T cells. TCRdb reprocessed the PCR reads via MiXCR and lists one record per CDR3 protein. The sample lists some 800,000 distinct CDR3 sequences; more than 45% were seen once. Whole-study findings and limits: When compared against controls, multiple sclerosis patients showed significantly lower normalized Chao1 diversity. Strong co-clustering by F measure was evident for samples that had been prepared in the same batch.

As regards this clonotype: Antigen specificity is unknown.

Specimen: blood. This clonotype was obtained from a girl aged 5-17 years with multiple sclerosis.

The CDR3 DNA sequence: TGCGCCAGCAGCGCCGACAGAAACACTGAAGCTTTCTTT. This encodes CASSADRNTEAFF. The V gene is TRBV5-1, the J gene TRBJ1-1, with D tentatively TRBD1 (5 bases). The CDR3 has 13 residues. Germline V gene sequence: CDR1 SGHRS, CDR2 YFSETQ. Trimming pared 4 bases from V and 2 bases from J, leaving 9 bases between.